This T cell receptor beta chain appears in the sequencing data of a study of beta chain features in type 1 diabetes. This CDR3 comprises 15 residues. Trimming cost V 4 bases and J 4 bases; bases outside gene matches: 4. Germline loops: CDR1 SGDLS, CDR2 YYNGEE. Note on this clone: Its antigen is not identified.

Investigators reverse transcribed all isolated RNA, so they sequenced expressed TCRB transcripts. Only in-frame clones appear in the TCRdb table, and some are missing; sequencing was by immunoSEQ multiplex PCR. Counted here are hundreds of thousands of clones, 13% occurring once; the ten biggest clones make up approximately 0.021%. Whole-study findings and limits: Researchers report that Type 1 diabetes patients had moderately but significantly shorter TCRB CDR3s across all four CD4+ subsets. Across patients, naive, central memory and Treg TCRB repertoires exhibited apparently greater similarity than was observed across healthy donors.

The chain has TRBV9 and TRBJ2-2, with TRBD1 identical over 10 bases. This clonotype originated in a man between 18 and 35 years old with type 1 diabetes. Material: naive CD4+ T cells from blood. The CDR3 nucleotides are TGTGCCAGCAGCCGACAGGGGGCGGGCACCGGGGAGCTGTTTTTT. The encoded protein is CASSRQGAGTGELFF.